This entry is about one TCR beta chain. Its antigen remains unidentified. This entry comes from a study of cytomegalovirus exposure and HLA in healthy donors. Study findings and constraints: It was reported in a later analysis that an Asian-associated ancestry cluster showed fewer N-insertions than the approximately 690-donor mean. Several V segments, TRBV6-2 and TRBV6-3 among them, could not be told apart and were dropped. Within the data, a cluster of highly shared sequence variants was likely a sequencing artifact.

The study ran its PCR with 60 Vbeta and 13 Jbeta primers. Using immunoSEQ multiplex PCR, the repertoire was profiled, and TCRdb retains in-frame clones only, with some absent. The table has some 220,000 clones, about 85% seen once. V was clipped by 3 bases and J by 0 bases; unmatched bases: 5. Per the germline V gene, CDR1 is KGHSH and CDR2 is LQKENI. The CDR3 is 16 amino acids. This receptor was taken from a girl aged 2-15 years in good health and CMV-seronegative. The chain combines TRBV18 with TRBJ2-1, with 7 bases that match TRBD1. The source material was PBMCs. This CDR3 reads CASSPQGDGSYNEQFF. For the CDR3, the DNA is TGTGCCAGCTCACCCCAGGGGGACGGCTCCTACAATGAGCAGTTCTTC.